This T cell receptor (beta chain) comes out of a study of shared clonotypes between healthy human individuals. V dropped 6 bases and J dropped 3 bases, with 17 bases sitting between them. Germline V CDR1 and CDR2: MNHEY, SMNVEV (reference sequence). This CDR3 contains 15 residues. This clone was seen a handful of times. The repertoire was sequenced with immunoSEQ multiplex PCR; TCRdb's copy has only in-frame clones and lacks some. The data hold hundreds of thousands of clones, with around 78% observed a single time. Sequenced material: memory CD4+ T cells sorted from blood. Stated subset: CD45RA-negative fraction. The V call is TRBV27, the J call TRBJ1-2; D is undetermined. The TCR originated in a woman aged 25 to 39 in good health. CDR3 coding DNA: TGTGCCAGCAGACGGACGGTCAGTCTGGACTATGGCTACACCTTC. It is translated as CASRRTVSLDYGYTF.